This TCR beta chain stems from a study of blood T cell repertoires in COVID-19. On the study more broadly: There were acute and convalescent COVID-19 samples, and they came from the United States, Italy and Spain.

Trimming pared 3 bases from V and 9 bases from J, leaving 9 bases between. The length of the CDR3 is 13 residues. Germline V gene data show CDR1 as SNHLY and CDR2 as FYNNEI. In the authors' workflow: Estimation of nucleated cell counts relied on the amplification of reference gene primers. Clones were read by immunoSEQ multiplex PCR, and TCRdb kept only the in-frame ones, dropping some. D and trimming come from the DNA, and the V and J calls and clone size come from that table. The sample has approximately 76,000 clones, more than 80% seen once; the top ten hold 30% to 40%. The sequence came from a woman of 80 years or more with active or convalescent COVID-19. Sequencing was carried out using peripheral blood. The chain joins TRBV2 to TRBJ1-6, with D possibly being TRBD1 (5 bases). CDR3 loop: CASSETGGSPLHF. For the CDR3, the DNA is TGTGCCAGCAGTGAGACGGGGGGTTCACCCCTCCACTTT. Based on the CDR3 plus reference TRBV2 and TRBJ1-6, the full variable domain is EPEVTQTPSHQVTQMGQEVILRCVPISNHLYFYWYRQILGQKVEFLVSFYNNEISEKSEIFDDQFSVERPDGSNFTLKIRSTKLEDSAMYFCASSETGGSPLHFGNGTRLTVT.